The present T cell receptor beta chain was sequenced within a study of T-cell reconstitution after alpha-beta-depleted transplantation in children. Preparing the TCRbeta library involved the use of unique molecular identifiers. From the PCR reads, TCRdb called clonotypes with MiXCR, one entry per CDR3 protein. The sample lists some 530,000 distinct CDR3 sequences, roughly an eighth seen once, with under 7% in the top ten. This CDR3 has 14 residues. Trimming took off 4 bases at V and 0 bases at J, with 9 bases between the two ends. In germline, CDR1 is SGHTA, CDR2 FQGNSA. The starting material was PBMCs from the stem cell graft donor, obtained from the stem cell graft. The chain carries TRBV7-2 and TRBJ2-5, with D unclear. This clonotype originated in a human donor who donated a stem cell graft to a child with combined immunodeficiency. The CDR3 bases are TGTGCCAGCAGCTCCACAGTGTACCAAGAGACCCAGTACTTC. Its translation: CASSSTVYQETQYF.